The subject of this entry is one TCR beta chain. CDR3 length equals 14 residues. Germline CDR1 reads GTSNPN; CDR2 reads SVGIG (reference sequence). Germline trimming cut 0 bases from V and 3 bases from J; bases unmatched to any gene: 2. Clones were sequenced by immunoSEQ multiplex PCR, and TCRdb holds only the in-frame ones, with some missing. This table has 5,000 to 6,000 clones, 75% to 85% appearing once. This sample was included in a study of T cell clonotyping in hematopoietic cell transplantation. Sequencing used PBMCs, obtained 100 days after allogeneic stem cell transplant. This receptor was identified in a male patient between 45 and 59 years old who had an allogeneic stem cell transplant from an unrelated donor, so the T cells may come from the graft donor. Some clones in this sample may be carry-over from other donors' samples. V and J are TRBV30 and TRBJ1-1; 9 positions match TRBD1. DNA of the CDR3: TGTGCCTGGAGTGTAGGACAGGGGTACACTGAAGCTTTCTTT. As protein: CAWSVGQGYTEAFF.